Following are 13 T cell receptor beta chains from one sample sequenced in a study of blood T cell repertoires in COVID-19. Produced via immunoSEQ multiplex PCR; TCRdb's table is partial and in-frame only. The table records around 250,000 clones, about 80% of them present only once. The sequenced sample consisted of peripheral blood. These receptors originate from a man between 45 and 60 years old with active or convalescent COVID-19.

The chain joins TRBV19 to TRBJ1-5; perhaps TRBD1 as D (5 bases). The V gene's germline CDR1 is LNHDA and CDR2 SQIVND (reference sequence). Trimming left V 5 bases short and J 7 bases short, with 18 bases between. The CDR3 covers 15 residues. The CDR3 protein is CASSLRAGGDQPQHF. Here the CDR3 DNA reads TGTGCCAGTAGTCTCCGAGCGGGGGGGGACCAGCCCCAGCATTTT.

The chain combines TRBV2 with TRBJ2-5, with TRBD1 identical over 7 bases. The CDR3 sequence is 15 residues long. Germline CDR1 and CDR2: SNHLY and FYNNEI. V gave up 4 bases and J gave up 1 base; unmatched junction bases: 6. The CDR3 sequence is CASSGQTGTQETQYF. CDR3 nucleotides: TGTGCCAGCAGTGGGCAGACAGGGACCCAAGAGACCCAGTACTTC.

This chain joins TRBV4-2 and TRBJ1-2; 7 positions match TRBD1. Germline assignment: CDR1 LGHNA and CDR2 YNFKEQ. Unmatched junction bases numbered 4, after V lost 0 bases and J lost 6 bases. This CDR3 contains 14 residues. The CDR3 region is CASSQDHRGNGYTF. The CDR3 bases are TGTGCCAGCAGCCAAGATCACAGGGGAAATGGCTACACCTTC.

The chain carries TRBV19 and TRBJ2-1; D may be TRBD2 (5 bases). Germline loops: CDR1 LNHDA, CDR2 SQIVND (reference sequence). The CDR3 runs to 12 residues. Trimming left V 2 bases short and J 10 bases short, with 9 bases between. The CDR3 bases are TGTGCCAGTAGTATACAGCGGAAAGAGCAGTTCTTC. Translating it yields CASSIQRKEQFF. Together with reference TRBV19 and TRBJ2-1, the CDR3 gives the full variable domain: DGGITQSPKYLFRKEGQNVTLSCEQNLNHDAMYWYRQDPGQGLRLIYYSQIVNDFQKGDIAEGYSVSREKKESFPLTVTSAQKNPTAFYLCASSIQRKEQFFGPGTRLTVL.

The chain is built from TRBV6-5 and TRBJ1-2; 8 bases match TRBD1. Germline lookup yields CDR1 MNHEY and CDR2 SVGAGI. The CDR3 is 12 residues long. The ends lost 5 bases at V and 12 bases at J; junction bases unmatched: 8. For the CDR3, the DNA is TGTGCCAGCAGTAGAAGGGACAGGCGTAACACCTTC. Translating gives CASSRRDRRNTF.

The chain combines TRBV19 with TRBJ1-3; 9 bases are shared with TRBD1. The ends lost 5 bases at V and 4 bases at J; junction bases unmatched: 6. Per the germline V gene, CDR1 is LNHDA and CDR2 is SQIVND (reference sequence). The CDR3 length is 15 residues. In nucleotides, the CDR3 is TGTGCCAGTAGTCCGAGGACAGGGGACGGAAACACCATATATTTT. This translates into CASSPRTGDGNTIYF.

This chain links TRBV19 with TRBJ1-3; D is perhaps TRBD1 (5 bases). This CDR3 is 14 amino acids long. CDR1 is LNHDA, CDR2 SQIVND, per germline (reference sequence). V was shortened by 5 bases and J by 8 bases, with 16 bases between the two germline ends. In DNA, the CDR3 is TGTGCCAGTAGTGCCAGCCACGCGGGGGACACCATATATTTT. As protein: CASSASHAGDTIYF.

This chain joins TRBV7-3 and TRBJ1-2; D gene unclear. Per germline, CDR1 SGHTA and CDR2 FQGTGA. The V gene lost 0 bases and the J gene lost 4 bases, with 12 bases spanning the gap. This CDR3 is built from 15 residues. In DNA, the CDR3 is TGTGCCAGCAGCTTAACAGCCGGAACAGCCTATGGCTACACCTTC. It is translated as CASSLTAGTAYGYTF.

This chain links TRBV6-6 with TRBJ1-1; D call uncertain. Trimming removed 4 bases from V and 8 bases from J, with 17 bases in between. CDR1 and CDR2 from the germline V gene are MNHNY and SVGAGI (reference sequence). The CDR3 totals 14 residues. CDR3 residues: CASSFTVRETEAFF. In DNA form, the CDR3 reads TGTGCCAGCAGTTTCACAGTCCGTGAGACCGAAGCTTTCTTT.

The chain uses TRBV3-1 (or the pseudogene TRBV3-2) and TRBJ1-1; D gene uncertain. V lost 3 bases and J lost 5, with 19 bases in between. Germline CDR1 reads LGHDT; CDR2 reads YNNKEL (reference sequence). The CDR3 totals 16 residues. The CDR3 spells CASSHVTPLGGTEAFF. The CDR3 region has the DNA TGTGCCAGCAGCCATGTGACCCCACTCGGCGGTACTGAAGCTTTCTTT.

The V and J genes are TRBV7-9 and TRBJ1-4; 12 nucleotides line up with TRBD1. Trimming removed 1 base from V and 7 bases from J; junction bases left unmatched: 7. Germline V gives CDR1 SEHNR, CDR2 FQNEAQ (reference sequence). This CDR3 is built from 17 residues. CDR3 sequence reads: CASSLGRDRGLSEKLFF. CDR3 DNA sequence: TGTGCCAGCAGCTTAGGCCGGGACAGGGGGCTCAGTGAAAAACTGTTTTTT. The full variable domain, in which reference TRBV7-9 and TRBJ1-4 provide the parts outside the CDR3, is DTGVSQNPRHKITKRGQNVTFRCDPISEHNRLYWYRQTLGQGPEFLTYFQNEAQLEKSRLLSDRFSAERPKGSFSTLEIQRTEQGDSAMYLCASSLGRDRGLSEKLFFGSGTQLSVL.

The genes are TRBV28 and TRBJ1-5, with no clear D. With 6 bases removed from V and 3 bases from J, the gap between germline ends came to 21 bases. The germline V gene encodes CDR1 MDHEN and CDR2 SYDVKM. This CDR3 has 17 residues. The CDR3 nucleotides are TGTGCCAGCAGCCCCCTCCGCGGGCGGTTTCTCAATCAGCCCCAGCATTTT. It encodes CASSPLRGRFLNQPQHF.

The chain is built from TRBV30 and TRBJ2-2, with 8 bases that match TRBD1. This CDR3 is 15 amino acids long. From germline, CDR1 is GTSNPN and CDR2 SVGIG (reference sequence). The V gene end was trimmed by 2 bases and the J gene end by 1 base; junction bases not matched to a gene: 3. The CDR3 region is CAWSKGTGNTGELFF. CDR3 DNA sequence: TGTGCCTGGAGTAAAGGGACAGGGAACACCGGGGAGCTGTTTTTT.